The rows below give T cell receptor beta chains drawn from one sample of a study of T-cell memory formation after mild COVID-19. Each CDR3 protein gets one entry after TCRdb re-called the 5' RACE reads with MiXCR. The data contain about 270,000 distinct CDR3 sequences, over 15% of them singletons. Sequences were obtained from PBMCs or a T cell subset sorted from them (not recorded which). The receptors come from a man younger than 30 who had mild COVID-19 (a few samples of this study predate the infection). Cell type and time point are not known. CDR3s include the opening cysteine and the closing phenylalanine or tryptophan. A D gene is named only where the DNA matches it firmly. Expanded clones are given a class, and other clones once, few, many or no size at all.

J | length | V | D | size | CDR3 | DNA
TRBJ2-3 | 16 | TRBV7-9 | TRBD2 | NA | CASSHPLAGGQNTQYF | TGTGCCAGCAGCCACCCGCTAGCGGGGGGGCAAAATACGCAGTATTTT
TRBJ1-2 | 13 | TRBV25-1 | NA | NA | CASSALLNHGYTF | TGTGCCAGCAGTGCCCTCCTAAATCACGGCTACACCTTC
TRBJ2-5 | 15 | TRBV24-1 | NA | NA | CATSDVTTGAETQYF | TGTGCCACCAGTGATGTTACTACCGGAGCGGAGACCCAGTACTTC
TRBJ2-1 | 14 | TRBV29-1 | NA | many | CSVEDRDGYNEQFF | TGCAGCGTTGAAGATCGCGACGGCTACAATGAGCAGTTCTTC
TRBJ2-6 | 16 | TRBV2 | TRBD2 | few | CASSGLGGAGANVLTF | TGTGCCAGCAGCGGACTTGGGGGGGCTGGGGCCAACGTCCTGACTTTC
TRBJ1-1 | 15 | TRBV4-3 | TRBD1 | few | CASSHRDRGNTEAFF | TGCGCCAGCAGCCACCGCGACAGGGGGAACACTGAAGCTTTCTTT
TRBJ2-1 | 16 | TRBV7-3 | TRBD2 | NA | CASSQSGTSGYNEQFF | TGTGCCAGCAGCCAATCCGGGACTAGCGGTTACAATGAGCAGTTCTTC
TRBJ2-5 | 17 | TRBV7-8 | NA | few | CASSLVSSGVYQETQYF | TGTGCCAGCAGCTTAGTGTCGAGCGGAGTGTACCAAGAGACCCAGTACTTC
TRBJ1-4 | 17 | TRBV4-1 | NA | NA | CASSQPRDAGGQRKLFF | TGCGCCAGCAGCCAACCGCGGGACGCAGGCGGGCAACGAAAACTGTTTTTT
TRBJ2-5 | 13 | TRBV6-2/TRBV6-3 | NA | NA | CASATGGAGTQYF | TGTGCCAGCGCAACGGGGGGCGCGGGGACCCAGTACTTC
TRBJ2-5 | 16 | TRBV20-1 | TRBD2 | NA | CSARVSTSGGEETQYF | TGCAGTGCTAGAGTCTCGACTAGCGGGGGGGAAGAGACCCAGTACTTC
TRBJ2-3 | 12 | TRBV12-3/TRBV12-4 | NA | few | CASTLTRGTQYF | TGTGCCAGCACTCTGACAAGGGGGACGCAGTATTTT
TRBJ2-3 | 14 | TRBV29-1 | NA | few | CSVFGGPVTDTQYF | TGCAGCGTTTTCGGGGGGCCAGTCACAGATACGCAGTATTTT
TRBJ1-2 | 15 | TRBV7-2 | NA | NA | CASSLVGGSTYGYTF | TGTGCCAGCAGCTTAGTTGGAGGCAGCACCTATGGCTACACCTTC
TRBJ2-2 | 14 | TRBV20-1 | NA | few | CSARQPQGSGELFF | TGCAGTGCTCGTCAACCCCAGGGGTCCGGGGAGCTGTTTTTT
TRBJ1-2 | 15 | TRBV6-1 | NA | NA | CASSEVPGIFGGYTF | TGTGCCAGCAGTGAAGTTCCAGGGATCTTTGGTGGCTACACCTTC
TRBJ1-1 | 14 | TRBV7-6 | TRBD1 | NA | CASSQRQGADVTFF | TGTGCCAGCAGCCAGAGACAGGGGGCAGACGTGACTTTCTTT
TRBJ2-7 | 16 | TRBV6-9 | NA | few | CASSYTPVGSPYEQYF | TGTGCCAGCAGTTATACCCCCGTGGGGAGTCCCTACGAGCAGTACTTC
TRBJ2-4 | 18 | TRBV5-1 | NA | NA | CASSYTSGGALAKNIQYF | TGCGCCAGCAGCTATACCTCTGGCGGGGCACTAGCCAAAAACATTCAGTACTTC
TRBJ2-1 | 16 | TRBV7-3 | TRBD2 | few | CASSPLSGGSYNEQFF | TGTGCCAGCAGCCCCCTTAGCGGGGGGTCCTACAATGAGCAGTTCTTC
TRBJ2-2 | 15 | TRBV4-2 | NA | few | CASSRSPLNTGELFF | TGTGCCAGCAGCCGCAGCCCTTTGAACACCGGGGAGCTGTTTTTT
TRBJ1-1 | 13 | TRBV6-2/TRBV6-3 | NA | NA | CASSWEVGTEAFF | TGTGCCAGCAGTTGGGAAGTCGGCACTGAAGCTTTCTTT
TRBJ1-1 | 13 | TRBV6-2/TRBV6-3 | TRBD1 | NA | CASGLGGATEAFF | TGTGCCAGCGGTTTAGGGGGCGCGACTGAAGCTTTCTTT
TRBJ2-5 | 15 | TRBV27 | TRBD1 | few | CASSFWTGESETQYF | TGTGCCAGCAGTTTTTGGACAGGGGAATCGGAGACCCAGTACTTC
TRBJ2-3 | 12 | TRBV15 | NA | many | CATSRDQDTQYF | TGTGCCACCAGCAGAGATCAGGATACGCAGTATTTT
TRBJ2-7 | 12 | TRBV27 | NA | NA | CASTSEGYEQYF | TGTGCCAGCACCAGCGAGGGCTACGAGCAGTACTTC
TRBJ1-3 | 13 | TRBV7-6 | NA | few | CASSLVQENTIYF | TGTGCCAGCAGCTTAGTCCAGGAAAACACCATATATTTT
TRBJ2-3 | 19 | TRBV9 | TRBD2 | NA | CASSSPSWGTSLLADTQYF | TGTGCCAGCAGCTCCCCTTCCTGGGGGACTAGTCTTTTGGCAGATACGCAGTATTTT
TRBJ2-5 | 15 | TRBV7-2 | TRBD2 | few | CASSSGTSGQETQYF | TGTGCCAGCAGCTCGGGGACTAGCGGTCAAGAGACCCAGTACTTC
TRBJ2-7 | 15 | TRBV9 | NA | many | CASSRGGTGTYEQYF | TGTGCCAGCAGCCGCGGGGGGACAGGGACCTACGAGCAGTACTTC
TRBJ2-3 | 15 | TRBV12-3/TRBV12-4 | NA | many | CASSFGGVGTDTQYF | TGTGCCAGCAGTTTTGGAGGGGTGGGCACAGATACGCAGTATTTT